One and the same sample provided the 18 T cell receptor beta chains below, sequenced in a study of blood T cell repertoires in COVID-19. TCRdb keeps only in-frame clones here, not all; method: immunoSEQ multiplex PCR. The data contain fewer than 400,000 clones, roughly 90% of them singletons. Sequencing was performed on PBMCs or T cells enriched from blood (not recorded which). Receptor source: a woman in her twenties or thirties who had recovered from COVID-19.

The rearrangement joins TRBV19 to TRBJ2-1; 7 bases are a match to TRBD2. J gave up 4 bases and V 10 bases, and 10 bases lay outside the gene matches. Germline CDR1 LNHDA, CDR2 SQIVND (reference sequence). The CDR3 runs to 14 residues. CDR3 amino acids: CATTAGRSYNEQFF. The CDR3, as DNA: TGTGCCACTACAGCGGGAAGGTCGTACAATGAGCAGTTCTTC.

This clone has more than one count but fewer than ten. The chain couples TRBV4-3 to TRBJ2-7, with a tentative D call TRBD2 (6 bases). This CDR3 is built from 20 residues. Trimming stripped 0 bases from V and 2 bases from J, with 26 bases between. Germline assignment: CDR1 LGHNA and CDR2 YSLEER. CDR3 protein: CASSQDYFKGTSSATYEQYF. CDR3 DNA: TGCGCCAGCAGCCAAGATTACTTTAAGGGAACGTCTAGCGCGACCTACGAGCAGTACTTC.

Comment on this clone: Other DNA sequences in the same sample also yield this CDR3. The rearrangement uses TRBV5-1 and TRBJ2-3, with 10 bases fitting TRBD2. The V and J ends lost 0 bases and 2 bases, in that order; junction bases with no gene match: 3. This CDR3 comprises 16 residues. Germline V lookup: CDR1 SGHRS, CDR2 YFSETQ. The CDR3 DNA sequence: TGCGCCAGCAGCTTGGCCCTAGCGGGGGCCACAGATACGCAGTATTTT. Translating it yields CASSLALAGATDTQYF.

The chain carries TRBV25-1 and TRBJ1-4; weak D call: TRBD1 (6 bases). Looked up from germline, CDR1 is MGHDK and CDR2 is SYGVNS. The germline V and J ends were trimmed by 3 bases and 7 bases, with 12 bases remaining between them. The CDR3 contains 14 residues. As DNA, the CDR3 is TGTGCCAGCAGTGACCCAAGGGGGGGTGAAAAACTGTTTTTT. Amino acids: CASSDPRGGEKLFF.

This rearrangement joins TRBV29-1 to TRBJ1-3, with 9 positions matching TRBD1. The CDR3 length is 14 residues. Looked up from germline, CDR1 is SQVTM and CDR2 is ANQGSEA. V lost 5 bases and J lost 4; bases outside the gene matches: 6. The CDR3 loop is CSVQGTGTGNTIYF. The CDR3 DNA reads as TGCAGCGTTCAAGGGACAGGGACGGGAAACACCATATATTTT.

The chain carries TRBV6-5 and TRBJ2-3, with 8 bases lining up with TRBD2. The germline CDR1 and CDR2 sequences are MNHEY and SVGAGI. With V trimmed by 6 bases and J by 5 bases, 7 bases remained unmatched. There are 14 residues in the CDR3. The CDR3, as DNA: TGTGCCAGCAGAGGGACTAGAGGGCGAGATACGCAGTATTTT. Its protein is CASRGTRGRDTQYF.

The chain recombines TRBV28 with TRBJ1-5, with 12 nucleotides matching TRBD1. There are 16 residues in the CDR3. The germline V gene has CDR1 MDHEN and CDR2 SYDVKM. V trimming: 2 bases; J trimming: 2 bases; junction bases outside the gene matches: 1. CDR3 sequence (DNA): TGTGCCAGCAGTTTAGGGACAGGGGGCGGCAATCAGCCCCAGCATTTT. This codes for CASSLGTGGGNQPQHF. The whole variable domain, remainder taken from reference TRBV28 and TRBJ1-5, is DVKVTQSSRYLVKRTGEKVFLECVQDMDHENMFWYRQDPGLGLRLIYFSYDVKMKEKGDIPEGYSVSREKKERFSLILESASTNQTSMYLCASSLGTGGGNQPQHFGDGTRLSIL.

Comment on this clone: A junction end diverges from the germline sequence, so it may reflect a read error. The chain couples TRBV10-3 to TRBJ1-2, with D tentatively TRBD1 (5 bases). Germline CDR1 and CDR2: ENHRY and SYGVKD. The CDR3 contains 15 residues. CDR3 amino acids: CAISERGPGYYGCTF. CDR3 in DNA: TGTGCCATCAGTGAGAGAGGCCCAGGGTACTATGGCTGCACCTTC.

The gene calls are TRBV7-9 and TRBJ1-5, with 7 bases that match TRBD1. Germline CDR1 and CDR2: SEHNR and FQNEAQ (reference sequence). The V segment lost 4 bases and the J segment 4 bases; nucleotides outside the gene matches: 7. This CDR3 comprises 15 residues. The DNA of the CDR3 is TGTGCCAGCAGCTCAGGGGGAATGGTGAATCAGCCCCAGCATTTT. It yields the protein CASSSGGMVNQPQHF. The whole variable domain, remainder taken from reference TRBV7-9 and TRBJ1-5, is DTGVSQNPRHKITKRGQNVTFRCDPISEHNRLYWYRQTLGQGPEFLTYFQNEAQLEKSRLLSDRFSAERPKGSFSTLEIQRTEQGDSAMYLCASSSGGMVNQPQHFGDGTRLSIL.

The genes are TRBV19 and TRBJ2-5; 11 bases are a match to TRBD1. Per the germline V gene, CDR1 is LNHDA and CDR2 is SQIVND (reference sequence). The CDR3 consists of 14 residues. Germline trimming cut 4 bases from V and 4 bases from J; bases unmatched to any gene: 2. This chain's CDR3 is CASSRTGGGETQYF. DNA of the CDR3: TGTGCCAGTAGTAGGACAGGGGGCGGAGAGACCCAGTACTTC.

CDR3: CASSSQPGLAGARGTQYF. The CDR3 DNA reads as TGTGCCAGCAGTTCACAGCCGGGACTAGCGGGAGCAAGGGGGACCCAGTACTTC. The chain uses TRBV28 and TRBJ2-5, with 14 bases that match TRBD2. Germline lookup yields CDR1 MDHEN and CDR2 SYDVKM. The CDR3 extends over 18 amino acids. The junction had 14 bases not matched to a gene; V was cut back by 4 bases and J by 7 bases.

The genes are TRBV5-1 and TRBJ1-2, with 10 bases identical to TRBD1. CDR1 is SGHRS and CDR2 is YFSETQ in the germline V gene. Trimming took 4 bases from V and 4 from J; bases not matched to a gene: 4. The CDR3 is made up of 14 amino acids. For the CDR3, the DNA is TGCGCCAGCAGCCCCGGGACAGGGGTCTATGGCTACACCTTC. Protein sequence: CASSPGTGVYGYTF.

CDR3 in amino acids: CASRESRTYNSPLHF. CDR3 coding DNA: TGTGCCAGCAGGGAGTCGCGGACCTATAATTCACCCCTCCACTTT. J is TRBJ1-6 and V is TRBV2; D not resolved. Germline lookup yields CDR1 SNHLY and CDR2 FYNNEI. This CDR3 is built from 15 residues. V lost 6 bases to trimming and J lost 2 bases, with 11 bases between them.

The chain is built from TRBV10-3 and TRBJ2-2; D perhaps matches TRBD1 (6 bases). This CDR3 contains 14 residues. Trimming took off 6 bases at V and 3 bases at J, with 11 bases between the two ends. CDR1 ENHRY and CDR2 SYGVKD come from the germline V gene. For the CDR3, the DNA is TGTGCCATCAGCACGGGACAATACACCGGGGAGCTGTTTTTT. Protein: CAISTGQYTGELFF.

The rearrangement links TRBV28 to TRBJ2-3; D might be TRBD2 (5 bases). The germline CDR1 and CDR2 sequences are MDHEN and SYDVKM. This CDR3 has 13 amino acids. V lost 6 bases and J lost 9, with 16 bases in between. The CDR3 loop reads CASRFSGTRTQYF. CDR3 coding DNA: TGTGCCAGCAGGTTCAGCGGCACCCGGACGCAGTATTTT.

This chain joins TRBV2 and TRBJ1-1, with 11 bases fitting TRBD1. This CDR3 is built from 15 residues. Germline CDR1 reads SNHLY; CDR2 reads FYNNEI. Losses at the gene ends were 7 bases for V and 5 bases for J; bases not matched to a gene: 9. This chain's CDR3 is CASIRDRGLQTEAFF. The CDR3 DNA reads TGTGCCAGCATCCGGGACAGGGGGTTACAGACTGAAGCTTTCTTT.

The chain uses TRBV27 and TRBJ2-1; TRBD1 matches at 8 bases. V was pared by 4 bases and J by 5 bases, with 13 bases of the junction left unmatched. The CDR3 runs 17 residues. CDR1 is MNHEY and CDR2 is SMNVEV in the germline V gene (reference sequence). The CDR3 loop reads CASSYRTGKNNHNEQFF. CDR3 bases: TGTGCCAGCAGTTACCGGACAGGGAAAAACAACCACAATGAGCAGTTCTTC.

The genes are TRBV10-3 and TRBJ1-2; 9 nucleotides align to TRBD1. Germline CDR1 ENHRY, CDR2 SYGVKD. V trimming: 7 bases; J trimming: 4 bases; junction bases outside the gene matches: 7. The CDR3 is 14 amino acids. CDR3 in DNA: TGTGCCATCAATCCGGGACAGGGTTCCTATGGCTACACCTTC. Translated, it gives CAINPGQGSYGYTF.